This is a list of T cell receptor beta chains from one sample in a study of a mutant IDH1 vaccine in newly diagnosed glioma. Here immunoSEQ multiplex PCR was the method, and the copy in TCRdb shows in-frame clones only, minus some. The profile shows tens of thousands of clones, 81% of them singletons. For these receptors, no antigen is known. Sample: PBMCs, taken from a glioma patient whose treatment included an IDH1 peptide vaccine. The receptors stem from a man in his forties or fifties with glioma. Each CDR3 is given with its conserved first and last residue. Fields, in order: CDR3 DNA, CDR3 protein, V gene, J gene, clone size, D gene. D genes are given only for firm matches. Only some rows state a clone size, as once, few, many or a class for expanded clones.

TGCAGTGCCATTGGGCCCGGGGAGCTGTTTTTT	CSAIGPGELFF	TRBV20-1	TRBJ2-2	NA	NA
TGTGCCAGTAGTATAATAGGCGGCTTCTCGTCCGAGCAGTACTTC	CASSIIGGFSSEQYF	TRBV19	TRBJ2-7	NA	NA
TGTGCCAGCAACCAATTACAGGGCCTAAGGAATGAGCAGTTCTTC	CASNQLQGLRNEQFF	TRBV7-9	TRBJ2-1	NA	NA
TGCGCCAGCAGCCCCGGACAGGGGAACACTGAAGCTTTCTTT	CASSPGQGNTEAFF	TRBV5-1	TRBJ1-1	NA	TRBD1
TGTGCCAGCAGCTTAGCCCATCTAGGGCAGTTCTTC	CASSLAHLGQFF	TRBV7-8	TRBJ2-1	NA	NA
TGTGCCAGCACCCAAGGACAGGGTACCCCCTACAATGAGCAGTTCTTC	CASTQGQGTPYNEQFF	TRBV27	TRBJ2-1	NA	TRBD1
TGTGCCAGCCGAAGCGGGAGTTACGAGCAGTACTTC	CASRSGSYEQYF	TRBV28	TRBJ2-7	NA	TRBD2
TGTGCCAGCAGCCGAATACTGGGACAGGGGTACGAGCAGTACTTC	CASSRILGQGYEQYF	TRBV7-2	TRBJ2-7	NA	TRBD1
TGTGCCAGTAGTATAGTGGGTTCGGCAGTAGGGCAGCCCCAGCATTTT	CASSIVGSAVGQPQHF	TRBV19	TRBJ1-5	NA	NA
TGTGCCAGCTCACCTCGCAGTCAAATGAACACTGAAGCTTTCTTT	CASSPRSQMNTEAFF	TRBV18	TRBJ1-1	NA	NA
TGCGCCAGCCGCTTTAACACAGATACGCAGTATTTT	CASRFNTDTQYF	TRBV5-1	TRBJ2-3	NA	NA
TGTGCCAGTCAGAGCGGGACCTCCTACAATGAGCAGTTCTTC	CASQSGTSYNEQFF	TRBV27	TRBJ2-1	NA	TRBD2
TGCGCCAGCAGCCAAGAGGCAGGGGGCGTAGGTGGCTACACCTTC	CASSQEAGGVGGYTF	TRBV4-3	TRBJ1-2	NA	TRBD1
TGTGCCAGCAGCTTCCCTAGCGGGGGGCCCAGCACAGATACGCAGTATTTT	CASSFPSGGPSTDTQYF	TRBV13	TRBJ2-3	NA	TRBD2
TGCGCCAGCAGTGAGTCCTTAGGGCGGGGGATTTACTACGAGCAGTACTTC	CASSESLGRGIYYEQYF	TRBV10-2	TRBJ2-7	once	TRBD2
TGTGCCAGCAGCTCCCCGGACGGGGTAAACAGATACTTC	CASSSPDGVNRYF	TRBV7-2	TRBJ2-4	NA	NA
TGTGCCAGCAGCTTATGGACAGGGACTGAAGCTTTCTTT	CASSLWTGTEAFF	TRBV11-2	TRBJ1-1	NA	TRBD1
TGTGCCAGCAATCGGCAGGGAGCAGGTGGCTACACCTTC	CASNRQGAGGYTF	TRBV28	TRBJ1-2	NA	NA
TGTGCCAGCAGTGCAGGGGACAGACCCTACGAGCAGTACTTC	CASSAGDRPYEQYF	TRBV2	TRBJ2-7	NA	TRBD1
TGTGCCAGCTCACCACGGACAACGGCCGGGGAGCTGTTTTTT	CASSPRTTAGELFF	TRBV18	TRBJ2-2	NA	NA
TGTGCCAGTAAGGGTGCGGGGCCCATGAACACTGAAGCTTTCTTT	CASKGAGPMNTEAFF	TRBV19	TRBJ1-1	NA	NA
TGTGCCAGCAGTTTGGCGGGACAGGGGCGAAACACCATATATTTT	CASSLAGQGRNTIYF	TRBV28	TRBJ1-3	NA	TRBD1
TGCGCCAGCAGCCTATCCTGGGCGGCCAACTCCTACGAGCAGTACTTC	CASSLSWAANSYEQYF	TRBV4-1	TRBJ2-7	NA	NA
TGTGCCAGCAGTGTCCGGGACTTTCAAGATACGCAGTATTTT	CASSVRDFQDTQYF	TRBV2	TRBJ2-3	once	NA
TGTGCCAGCAGTTACCTGGGACAGAGGGATCAGCCCCAGCATTTT	CASSYLGQRDQPQHF	TRBV6-6	TRBJ1-5	NA	TRBD1
TGTGCCAGCAACCCCCGGTTAGTTGGCGGGGAGCTGTTTTTT	CASNPRLVGGELFF	TRBV5-4	TRBJ2-2	NA	NA
TGTGCCAGCAATCAGGGGGGAGCGGGGGCCGGAGATACGCAGTATTTT	CASNQGGAGAGDTQYF	TRBV7-2	TRBJ2-3	NA	NA
TGCGCCAGCAGCCCAAAAAGGGGCATACTGTTTTTT	CASSPKRGILFF	TRBV5-1	TRBJ1-4	once	NA
TGTGCTAGCAGCTTGGGGTTCTACAATGAGCAGTTCTTC	CASSLGFYNEQFF	TRBV7-7	TRBJ2-1	NA	NA
TGTGCCAGTAGTCGCCCGGGACAGATGAACACTGAAGCTTTCTTT	CASSRPGQMNTEAFF	TRBV19	TRBJ1-1	NA	TRBD1
TGTGCCAGCAGTCGAGAGAAGGGGAGTCCCACTGAAGCTTTCTTT	CASSREKGSPTEAFF	TRBV2	TRBJ1-1	few	NA
TGTGCCAGCAGTGAATTGAGCCAGGGAGCCCCCTACGAGCAGTACTTC	CASSELSQGAPYEQYF	TRBV6-1	TRBJ2-7	NA	NA
TGTGCCAGCAGTTACGGTTTAGCGGGAGGGTCCGGGGAGCTGTTTTTT	CASSYGLAGGSGELFF	TRBV6-5	TRBJ2-2	NA	TRBD2
TGTGCCAGGCGTCTGGACAGCAATAGCAATCAGCCCCAGCATTTT	CARRLDSNSNQPQHF	TRBV21-1	TRBJ1-5	few	NA
TGTGCCAGCAGCTTGGGGGGCCAGGCCGACGAGCAGTACTTC	CASSLGGQADEQYF	TRBV5-8	TRBJ2-7	NA	NA
TGTGCCAGCTCACCACAGGAACGGACAGACGGGGCCCCGGTAGGGGATACGCAGTATTTT	CASSPQERTDGAPVGDTQYF	TRBV18	TRBJ2-3	NA	NA
TGCGCCAGCAGCCCCCGGCTGATTTCTAACTATGGCTACACCTTC	CASSPRLISNYGYTF	TRBV4-1	TRBJ1-2	NA	NA
TGTGCCAGCAGTACGGTTGCGGGGTACGAGCAGTACTTC	CASSTVAGYEQYF	TRBV6-5	TRBJ2-7	NA	NA
TGCGCCAGCAGCTTGGGACAGTCGAACACTGAAGCTTTCTTT	CASSLGQSNTEAFF	TRBV5-1	TRBJ1-1	NA	NA
TGTGCCAGCAGCTATTCCGGGACAGGGGGGTACGAGCAGTACTTC	CASSYSGTGGYEQYF	TRBV5-4	TRBJ2-7	NA	TRBD1
TGTGCCAGCTCACCAGTGAGCCGCGGGGGTGAAAAACTGTTTTTT	CASSPVSRGGEKLFF	TRBV18	TRBJ1-4	NA	NA
TGCGCCAGCAGCCAAGAAAGACAGGGGCGGACTGAAGCTTTCTTT	CASSQERQGRTEAFF	TRBV4-1	TRBJ1-1	few	TRBD1
TGCGCCAGCAGCCTAGGGACAGCAAAAAACATTCAGTACTTC	CASSLGTAKNIQYF	TRBV5-1	TRBJ2-4	NA	TRBD1
TGTGCCAGCAGCTTAGCTGGTCCGAGCAATCAGCCCCAGCATTTT	CASSLAGPSNQPQHF	TRBV11-2	TRBJ1-5	NA	NA
TGTGCCAGTAAGCCCGGACTTCCCTATAGCAATCAGCCCCAGCATTTT	CASKPGLPYSNQPQHF	TRBV19	TRBJ1-5	NA	NA
TGTGCCAGCAGCTTAGAGCGGGGGAGCTCCTACAATGAGCAGTTCTTC	CASSLERGSSYNEQFF	TRBV7-9	TRBJ2-1	NA	TRBD2
TGTGCCAGTAGTATTCTGGCGGGGGGGAGAGAGCAGTACTTC	CASSILAGGREQYF	TRBV19	TRBJ2-7	NA	TRBD2
TGTGCCAGTAGTATCGGAAGGGGAAGCGACGAGCAGTACTTC	CASSIGRGSDEQYF	TRBV19	TRBJ2-7	NA	NA
TGTGCCAGCAGCCAAGTGGATCGCGGAACCTACAATGAGCAGTTCTTC	CASSQVDRGTYNEQFF	TRBV4-2	TRBJ2-1	NA	NA
TGTGCCAGCTTCGGGACATTTTTTAGCACAGATACGCAGTATTTT	CASFGTFFSTDTQYF	TRBV2	TRBJ2-3	NA	NA
TGTGCCAGCAGCCAAGATGGGTCCCGGCGGGGCTACACCTTC	CASSQDGSRRGYTF	TRBV14	TRBJ1-2	NA	NA
TGTGCCACCAGCAGAGATGTGGCCGGGGAGCTGTTTTTT	CATSRDVAGELFF	TRBV15	TRBJ2-2	NA	NA
TGTGCCAGCAGCTTACGAGACAAGAACACCGGGGAGCTGTTTTTT	CASSLRDKNTGELFF	TRBV13	TRBJ2-2	NA	NA